The present TCR beta chain was sequenced within a study of T cells after posttransplantation cyclophosphamide. This clone was seen many times. No antigen is known for it. This CDR3 region has 14 residues. Trimming stripped 2 bases from V and 3 bases from J, with 11 bases between. Per the germline V gene, CDR1 is SGHTA and CDR2 is FQGTGA. The related graft donor's blood sample was taken on the day of bone marrow donation. Study observations and caveats: Tissue-infiltrating T cells from skin or gut overlapped little with blood T cells.

Data came from immunoSEQ multiplex PCR; TCRdb stores just in-frame clones and leaves some out. The table records tens of thousands of clones without singletons, the ten largest covering 6% to 8.5%. This chain joins TRBV7-3 and TRBJ2-7; D possibly corresponds to TRBD1 (5 bases). This clonotype originated in a woman between 50 and 59 years old in good health and a related stem cell transplant donor. Specimen: PBMCs. The CDR3 DNA is TGTGCCAGCAGCTTAGATTGGGGCAGCTACGAGCAGTACTTC. Translated, it gives CASSLDWGSYEQYF.